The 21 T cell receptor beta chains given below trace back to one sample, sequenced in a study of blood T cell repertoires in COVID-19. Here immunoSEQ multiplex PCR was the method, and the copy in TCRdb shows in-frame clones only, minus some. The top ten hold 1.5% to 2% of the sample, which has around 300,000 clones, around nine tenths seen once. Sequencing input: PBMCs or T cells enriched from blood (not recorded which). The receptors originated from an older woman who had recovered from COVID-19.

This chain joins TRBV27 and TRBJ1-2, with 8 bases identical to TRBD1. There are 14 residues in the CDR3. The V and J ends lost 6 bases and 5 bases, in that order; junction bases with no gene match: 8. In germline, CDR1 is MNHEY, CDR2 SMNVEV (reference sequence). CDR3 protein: CASSVGRTGYGYTF. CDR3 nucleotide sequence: TGTGCCAGCAGCGTAGGCAGGACAGGGTATGGCTACACCTTC.

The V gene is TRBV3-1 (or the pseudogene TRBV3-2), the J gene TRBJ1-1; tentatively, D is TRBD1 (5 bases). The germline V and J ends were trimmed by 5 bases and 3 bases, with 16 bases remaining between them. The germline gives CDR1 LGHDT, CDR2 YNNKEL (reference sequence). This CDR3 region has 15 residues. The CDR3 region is CASSYYGGSDTEAFF. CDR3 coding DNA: TGTGCCAGCAGCTACTACGGGGGATCGGACACTGAAGCTTTCTTT.

CDR3: CASSAGQYSNQPQHF. The CDR3 DNA reads TGTGCCAGCAGCGCGGGACAGTATAGCAATCAGCCCCAGCATTTT. The chain has TRBV7-9 and TRBJ1-5, with TRBD1 matching over 7 bases. V shed 5 bases, J shed 0 bases, and the junction held 4 bases outside the gene matches. Germline V lookup: CDR1 SEHNR, CDR2 FQNEAQ (reference sequence). The CDR3 length is 15 residues.

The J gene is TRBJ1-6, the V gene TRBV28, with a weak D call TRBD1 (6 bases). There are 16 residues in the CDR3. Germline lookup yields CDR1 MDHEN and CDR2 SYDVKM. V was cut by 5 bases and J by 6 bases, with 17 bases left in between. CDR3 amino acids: CASSNDWGQVNSPLHF. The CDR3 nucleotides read TGTGCCAGCAGTAACGACTGGGGGCAAGTTAATTCACCCCTCCACTTT.

The CDR3 reads CASTRSGYTEAFF. The CDR3 region has the DNA TGTGCCAGCACCCGAAGCGGATACACTGAAGCTTTCTTT. V usage is TRBV6-5 and J usage is TRBJ1-1, with D uncertain. V lost 7 bases, J lost 3 bases, and 12 bases lay in between. Germline CDR1 is MNHEY and CDR2 is SVGAGI. This CDR3 has 13 amino acids.

The DNA for the CDR3 is TGCAGTGCTAGTGTTCATGATCAGCCCCAGCATTTT. Translating gives CSASVHDQPQHF. This sequence joins TRBV20-1 and TRBJ1-5; D remains unclear. This CDR3 is built from 12 residues. The V gene lost 3 bases and the J gene lost 5 bases, with 8 bases spanning the gap. Germline loops: CDR1 DFQATT, CDR2 SNEGSKA (reference sequence).

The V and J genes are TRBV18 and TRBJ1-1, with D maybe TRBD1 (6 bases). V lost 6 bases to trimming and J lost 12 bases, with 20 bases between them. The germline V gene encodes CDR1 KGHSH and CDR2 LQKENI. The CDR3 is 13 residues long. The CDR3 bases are TGTGCCAGCTCGACGCAAACCCGGGACAAAACTTTCTTT. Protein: CASSTQTRDKTFF. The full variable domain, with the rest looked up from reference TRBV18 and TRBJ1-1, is NAGVMQNPRHLVRRRGQEARLRCSPMKGHSHVYWYRQLPEEGLKFMVYLQKENIIDESGMPKERFSAEFPKEGPSILRIQQVVRGDSAAYFCASSTQTRDKTFFGQGTRLTVV.

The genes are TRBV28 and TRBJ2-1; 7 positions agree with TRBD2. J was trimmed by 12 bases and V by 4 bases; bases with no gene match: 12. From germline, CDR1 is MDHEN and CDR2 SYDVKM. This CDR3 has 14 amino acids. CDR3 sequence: CASSSTVGRAWQFF. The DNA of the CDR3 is TGTGCCAGCAGTTCCACCGTAGGGAGGGCTTGGCAGTTCTTC.

CDR3 DNA sequence: TGTGCCTGGAGTAGGGGGCAGGGAGGTCAGCCCCAGCATTTT. Its protein is CAWSRGQGGQPQHF. The V gene is TRBV30, the J gene TRBJ1-5; the match to TRBD1 covers 7 bases. J gave up 6 bases and V 2 bases, and 7 bases lay outside the gene matches. The CDR3 is made up of 14 amino acids. The V gene's germline CDR1 is GTSNPN and CDR2 SVGIG (reference sequence).

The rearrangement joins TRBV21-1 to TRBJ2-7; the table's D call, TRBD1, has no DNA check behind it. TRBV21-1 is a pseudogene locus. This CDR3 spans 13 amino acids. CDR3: CAIHRTGVYEQYF. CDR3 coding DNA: TGTGCCATCCACCGTACAGGGGTCTACGAGCAGTACTTC.

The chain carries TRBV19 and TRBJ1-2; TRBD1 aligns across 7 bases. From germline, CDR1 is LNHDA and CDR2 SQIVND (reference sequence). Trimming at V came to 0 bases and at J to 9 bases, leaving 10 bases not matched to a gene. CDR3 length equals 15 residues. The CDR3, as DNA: TGTGCCAGTAGTATAGATCAAGACAGGGATTTAAGCTACACCTTC. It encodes CASSIDQDRDLSYTF.

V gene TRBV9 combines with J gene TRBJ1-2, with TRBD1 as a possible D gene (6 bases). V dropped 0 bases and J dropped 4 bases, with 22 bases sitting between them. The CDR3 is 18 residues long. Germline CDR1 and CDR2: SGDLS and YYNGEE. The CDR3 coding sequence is TGTGCCAGCAGCGTAGGCTCGGGGGGGCAGGGTAATTTCTATGGCTACACCTTC. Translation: CASSVGSGGQGNFYGYTF.

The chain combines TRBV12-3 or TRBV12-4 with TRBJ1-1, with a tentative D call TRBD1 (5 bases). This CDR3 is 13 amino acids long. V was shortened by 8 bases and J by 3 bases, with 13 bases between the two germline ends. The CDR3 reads CASDWGGYTEAFF. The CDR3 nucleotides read TGTGCCAGCGACTGGGGGGGGTACACTGAAGCTTTCTTT.

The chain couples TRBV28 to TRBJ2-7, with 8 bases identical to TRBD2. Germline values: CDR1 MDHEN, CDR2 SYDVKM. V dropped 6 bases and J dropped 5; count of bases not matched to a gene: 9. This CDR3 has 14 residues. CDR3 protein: CASSRGGVTDEQYF. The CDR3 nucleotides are TGTGCCAGCAGCCGGGGGGGCGTAACCGACGAGCAGTACTTC. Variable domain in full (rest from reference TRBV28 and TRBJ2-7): DVKVTQSSRYLVKRTGEKVFLECVQDMDHENMFWYRQDPGLGLRLIYFSYDVKMKEKGDIPEGYSVSREKKERFSLILESASTNQTSMYLCASSRGGVTDEQYFGPGTRLTVT.

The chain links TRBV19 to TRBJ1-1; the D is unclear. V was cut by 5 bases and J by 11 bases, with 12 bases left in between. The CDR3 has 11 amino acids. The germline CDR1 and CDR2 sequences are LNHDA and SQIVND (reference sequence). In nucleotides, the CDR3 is TGTGCCAGTAGTTTAACGGGAGGTGCTTTCTTT. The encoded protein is CASSLTGGAFF.

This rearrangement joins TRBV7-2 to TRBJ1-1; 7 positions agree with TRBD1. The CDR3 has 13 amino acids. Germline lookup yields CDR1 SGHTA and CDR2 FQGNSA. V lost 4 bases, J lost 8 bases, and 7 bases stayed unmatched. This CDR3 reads CASSSWGTAEAFF. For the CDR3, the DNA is TGTGCCAGCAGCTCTTGGGGGACAGCAGAAGCTTTCTTT. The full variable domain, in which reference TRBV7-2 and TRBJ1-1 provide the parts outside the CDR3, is GAGVSQSPSNKVTEKGKDVELRCDPISGHTALYWYRQSLGQGLEFLIYFQGNSAPDKSGLPSDRFSAERTGGSVSTLTIQRTQQEDSAVYLCASSSWGTAEAFFGQGTRLTVV.

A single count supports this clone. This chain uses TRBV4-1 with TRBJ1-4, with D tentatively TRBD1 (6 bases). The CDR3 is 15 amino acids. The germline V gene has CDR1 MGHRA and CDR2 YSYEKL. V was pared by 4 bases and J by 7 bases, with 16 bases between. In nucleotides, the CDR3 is TGCGCCAGCAGCCCCAACAGAGGGGGAATTGAAAAACTGTTTTTT. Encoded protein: CASSPNRGGIEKLFF.

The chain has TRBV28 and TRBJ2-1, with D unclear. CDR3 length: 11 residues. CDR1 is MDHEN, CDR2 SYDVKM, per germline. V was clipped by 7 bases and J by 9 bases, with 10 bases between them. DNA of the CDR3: TGTGCCAGCACTGACATCGGTGAGCAGTTCTTC. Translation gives CASTDIGEQFF.

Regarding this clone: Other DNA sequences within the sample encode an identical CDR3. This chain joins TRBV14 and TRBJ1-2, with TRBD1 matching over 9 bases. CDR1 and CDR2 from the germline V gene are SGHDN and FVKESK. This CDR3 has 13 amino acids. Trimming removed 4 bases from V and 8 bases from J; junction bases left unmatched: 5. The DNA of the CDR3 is TGTGCCAGCAGCCCTAGGACAGGGGACGGCTACACCTTC. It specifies CASSPRTGDGYTF.

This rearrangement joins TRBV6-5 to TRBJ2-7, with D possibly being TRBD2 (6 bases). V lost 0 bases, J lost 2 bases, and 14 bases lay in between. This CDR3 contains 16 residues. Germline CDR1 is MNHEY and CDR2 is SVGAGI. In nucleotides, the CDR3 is TGTGCCAGCAGTTACTCCGGGACTCCCTTACCCTACGAGCAGTACTTC. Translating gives CASSYSGTPLPYEQYF.

The CDR3 bases are TGTGCCAGCAGAAGACAGGGGGGAATGACTGAAGCTTTCTTT. This encodes CASRRQGGMTEAFF. This rearrangement joins TRBV2 to TRBJ1-1; 9 bases agree with TRBD1. The CDR3 has 14 residues. The V and J ends lost 6 bases and 5 bases, in that order; junction bases with no gene match: 7. In germline, CDR1 is SNHLY, CDR2 FYNNEI.